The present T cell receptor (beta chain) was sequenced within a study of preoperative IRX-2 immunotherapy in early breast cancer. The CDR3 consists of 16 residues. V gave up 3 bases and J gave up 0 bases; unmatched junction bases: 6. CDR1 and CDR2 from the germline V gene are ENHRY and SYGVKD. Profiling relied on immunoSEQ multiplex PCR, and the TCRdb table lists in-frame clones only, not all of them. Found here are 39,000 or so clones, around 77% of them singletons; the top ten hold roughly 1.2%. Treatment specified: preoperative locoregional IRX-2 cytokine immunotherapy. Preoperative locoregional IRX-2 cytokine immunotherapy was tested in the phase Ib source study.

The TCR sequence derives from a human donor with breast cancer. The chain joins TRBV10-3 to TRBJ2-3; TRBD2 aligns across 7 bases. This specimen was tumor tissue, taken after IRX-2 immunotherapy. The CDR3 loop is CAISDSSGLSTDTQYF. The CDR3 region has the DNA TGTGCCATCAGTGATTCTAGCGGCCTAAGCACAGATACGCAGTATTTT.